Listed below are T cell receptor beta chains from one sample, sequenced in a study of vaccination and CD4 T cells after COVID-19. Their specific antigens are unknown. TCRdb reprocessed the PCR reads via MiXCR and lists one record per CDR3 protein. This table holds about 12,000 distinct CDR3 sequences, roughly 21% found once. Sequenced here: CD4+ T cells from blood, cultured in vitro, sampled before SARS-CoV-2 vaccination. These receptors originate from a human donor who received a COVID-19 vaccine. Each CDR3 is given with its conserved first and last residue. D genes are given only for firm matches. The listing skips clone size in some rows; elsewhere it reads once, few, many or a size class.

CDR3 protein	CDR3 DNA	clone size	V gene	J gene	D gene
CSVRDRGVAGELFF	TGCAGCGTGAGGGACAGGGGCGTCGCCGGGGAGCTGTTTTTT	-	TRBV29-1	TRBJ2-2	TRBD1
CASSPTVQGIVTDTF	TGTGCCAGCTCACCAACCGTACAGGGAATTGTTACGGACACCTTC	few	TRBV18	TRBJ1-2	-
CASQGQGSPLRF	TGTGCCAGCCAGGGACAAGGGTCACCCCTCCGCTTT	-	TRBV28	TRBJ1-6	-
CASSYPESLTNYGYTF	TGTGCCAGCAGTTACCCAGAAAGCCTCACAAACTATGGCTACACCTTC	medium-sized	TRBV6-5	TRBJ1-2	-
CASSLFGTGTQETQYF	TGTGCCAGCAGCTTATTCGGGACAGGTACTCAAGAGACCCAGTACTTC	-	TRBV11-3	TRBJ2-5	TRBD1
CASSLEIGEGTDTQYF	TGTGCCAGCAGCTTAGAGATCGGGGAGGGCACAGATACGCAGTATTTT	-	TRBV11-2	TRBJ2-3	-
CASSLKGTAEHKFF	TGTGCCAGCAGCTTAAAAGGTACGGCGGAGCATAAGTTCTTC	-	TRBV7-3	TRBJ2-1	-
CASSLVRAPGANVLTF	TGTGCCAGCAGCTTAGTCAGGGCGCCAGGGGCCAACGTCCTGACTTTC	few	TRBV7-9	TRBJ2-6	-
CAISGTGPQNAVGYTF	TGTGCCATCAGTGGGACAGGGCCGCAGAATGCCGTTGGCTACACCTTC	-	TRBV10-3	TRBJ1-2	TRBD1
CASSPGRRGVNEQFF	TGTGCCAGCAGCCCCGGAAGGCGGGGGGTCAATGAGCAGTTCTTC	-	TRBV12-3/TRBV12-4	TRBJ2-1	TRBD2
CAGSLARTGELFF	TGTGCCGGCAGCTTGGCCAGGACCGGGGAGCTGTTTTTT	-	TRBV5-4	TRBJ2-2	-
CASRHQGGNTEAFF	TGTGCCAGCAGACATCAGGGGGGGAACACTGAAGCTTTCTTT	-	TRBV6-1	TRBJ1-1	TRBD1
CAWRIDGARTQYF	TGTGCCTGGAGAATCGATGGGGCCCGGACGCAGTATTTT	few	TRBV30	TRBJ2-3	-
CSARRDRATDTQYF	TGCAGTGCTAGGCGGGACAGGGCCACAGATACGCAGTATTTT	medium-sized	TRBV20-1	TRBJ2-3	TRBD1
CASLTHRARNEKLFF	TGTGCCAGCCTTACCCACCGGGCCCGAAATGAAAAACTGTTTTTT	-	TRBV27	TRBJ1-4	-
CSPRGPDQETQYF	TGCAGTCCCCGGGGTCCGGACCAAGAGACCCAGTACTTC	-	TRBV20-1	TRBJ2-5	-
CASSLAGDTEAFF	TGTGCCAGCAGTTTAGCGGGGGACACTGAAGCTTTCTTT	-	TRBV28	TRBJ1-1	-
CASSQDWGQGTEAFF	TGTGCCAGCAGCCAAGATTGGGGACAGGGTACTGAAGCTTTCTTT	few	TRBV14	TRBJ1-1	TRBD1
CASSEWEETQYF	TGTGCCAGCAGTGAATGGGAAGAGACCCAGTACTTC	medium-sized	TRBV2	TRBJ2-5	-
CASSNRTRYTF	TGTGCCAGCAGCAATAGGACCCGGTACACCTTC	few	TRBV12-3/TRBV12-4	TRBJ1-2	-
CASSLGGYWSGRVGTEAFF	TGTGCCAGCAGCTTAGGAGGTTATTGGTCCGGCAGGGTCGGCACTGAAGCTTTCTTT	-	TRBV7-9	TRBJ1-1	-
CATSDFAGSNEQFF	TGTGCCACCAGTGATTTCGCAGGGAGCAATGAGCAGTTCTTC	few	TRBV24-1	TRBJ2-1	-
CASSLGGGRGDTQYF	TGTGCCAGCAGCTTGGGCGGGGGGCGTGGAGATACGCAGTATTTT	few	TRBV5-4	TRBJ2-3	TRBD2
CASSALTGTSVQYF	TGTGCCAGTAGTGCCTTAACGGGCACAAGCGTGCAGTATTTT	-	TRBV19	TRBJ2-3	-
CTSSSQGGIDEQYF	TGCACCAGCAGCTCCCAGGGGGGCATCGACGAGCAGTACTTC	once	TRBV5-1	TRBJ2-7	-
CASSLVSGEKLFF	TGTGCCAGCAGCTTAGTTTCGGGTGAAAAACTGTTTTTT	-	TRBV7-2	TRBJ1-4	-
CASGKAGGRNEQFF	TGTGCCAGCGGGAAAGCGGGGGGGCGGAATGAGCAGTTCTTC	-	TRBV6-1	TRBJ2-1	TRBD2
CSAGDRGGTQPQHF	TGCAGTGCTGGGGACAGGGGGGGGACTCAGCCCCAGCATTTT	-	TRBV20-1	TRBJ1-5	TRBD1
CASSPMPSGVAEETQYF	TGCGCCAGCAGCCCAATGCCTAGCGGGGTTGCGGAAGAGACCCAGTACTTC	-	TRBV5-1	TRBJ2-5	TRBD2
CASSSPFGNSPLHF	TGTGCCAGCAGTTCCCCGTTCGGTAATTCACCCCTCCACTTT	few	TRBV28	TRBJ1-6	-
CAWKRTGWNQPQHF	TGTGCCTGGAAACGCACAGGGTGGAATCAGCCCCAGCATTTT	few	TRBV30	TRBJ1-5	-
CASSSKGQGNINYGYTF	TGTGCCAGCAGCTCTAAAGGACAGGGGAATATTAACTATGGCTACACCTTC	-	TRBV7-9	TRBJ1-2	TRBD1
CASSLVRDRGFSYEQYF	TGCGCCAGCAGCTTGGTTAGGGACAGGGGGTTTTCCTACGAGCAGTACTTC	-	TRBV5-1	TRBJ2-7	TRBD1
CASSSAGTATYEQYF	TGTGCCAGCAGCTCCGCAGGGACAGCTACCTACGAGCAGTACTTC	few	TRBV6-1	TRBJ2-7	TRBD1
CASSLGRGGRYEQYF	TGTGCCAGCAGCTTGGGAAGAGGGGGAAGATACGAGCAGTACTTC	-	TRBV5-6	TRBJ2-7	-
CASSDRGGEAFF	TGTGCCAGCAGTGACAGGGGCGGTGAAGCTTTCTTT	-	TRBV2	TRBJ1-1	-
CAWSVGLTSYEQYF	TGTGCCTGGAGTGTCGGACTAACCTCCTACGAGCAGTACTTC	few	TRBV30	TRBJ2-7	-
CASSIKGANTGELFF	TGTGCCAGTAGTATAAAGGGGGCGAACACCGGGGAGCTGTTTTTT	few	TRBV19	TRBJ2-2	-
CATSTRVTGTSGGYEQYF	TGTGCCACCAGCACTCGGGTGACCGGGACTAGCGGGGGATACGAGCAGTACTTC	-	TRBV15	TRBJ2-7	TRBD2
CASSRRHEQYF	TGTGCCAGCAGCAGGCGCCACGAGCAGTACTTC	-	TRBV7-2	TRBJ2-7	-
CSAQDRDNYNEQFF	TGCAGTGCCCAAGACCGCGACAACTACAATGAGCAGTTCTTC	-	TRBV20-1	TRBJ2-1	-
CASSWTGSYEQYF	TGTGCCAGCAGTTGGACAGGGAGCTACGAGCAGTACTTC	few	TRBV12-3/TRBV12-4	TRBJ2-7	TRBD1
CASSLRVGEKLFF	TGTGCCAGCAGCCTGCGGGTAGGAGAAAAACTGTTTTTT	-	TRBV14	TRBJ1-4	-
CASSLPRGGGYGYTF	TGTGCCAGTAGTCTCCCAAGGGGAGGCGGCTATGGCTACACCTTC	-	TRBV19	TRBJ1-2	-
CASSLADGGFTGELFF	TGTGCCAGCAGCTTAGCGGACGGGGGCTTCACCGGGGAGCTGTTTTTT	few	TRBV7-2	TRBJ2-2	-
CAWSPQEGDTQYF	TGTGCCTGGAGTCCACAGGAAGGGGATACGCAGTATTTT	few	TRBV30	TRBJ2-3	-
CASTHSRYTEAFF	TGTGCCAGCACCCATTCCAGGTACACTGAAGCTTTCTTT	-	TRBV12-3/TRBV12-4	TRBJ1-1	-
CASSLRGGPLGNTIYF	TGCGCCAGCAGCTTGAGGGGTGGGCCCCTTGGAAACACCATATATTTT	-	TRBV5-1	TRBJ1-3	-
CSARDTEKLFF	TGCAGTGCTAGAGATACGGAGAAACTGTTTTTT	-	TRBV20-1	TRBJ1-4	-
CASSPTDWGNTIYF	TGTGCCAGCAGTCCTACTGATTGGGGAAACACCATATATTTT	few	TRBV12-3/TRBV12-4	TRBJ1-3	-
CASSYSAGYTDTQYF	TGTGCCAGCAGTTACTCAGCGGGGTACACAGATACGCAGTATTTT	few	TRBV6-5	TRBJ2-3	TRBD2
CASSFRGTNTGELFF	TGTGCCAGCAGCTTCCGGGGGACGAACACCGGGGAGCTGTTTTTT	-	TRBV7-3	TRBJ2-2	-
CASSERGNGETQYF	TGTGCCAGCAGTGAAAGGGGTAACGGAGAGACCCAGTACTTC	-	TRBV6-1	TRBJ2-5	-
CASSPTGTTQFF	TGTGCCAGCAGCCCCACCGGAACGACGCAGTTCTTC	-	TRBV7-2	TRBJ2-1	-
CASKMTAHSYEQYF	TGTGCCAGCAAGATGACAGCCCACTCCTACGAGCAGTACTTC	-	TRBV7-2	TRBJ2-7	-
CASSIGPNSPLHF	TGCGCCAGCAGCATCGGGCCTAATTCACCCCTCCACTTT	-	TRBV5-1	TRBJ1-6	-
CASTRDMNTEAFF	TGTGCCAGCACCCGGGATATGAACACTGAAGCTTTCTTT	-	TRBV5-6	TRBJ1-1	-